This T cell receptor (beta chain) emerged from a study of blood T cell repertoires in COVID-19. The CDR3 length is 17 residues. Germline loops: CDR1 LGHDT, CDR2 YNNKEL (reference sequence). V gave up 0 bases and J gave up 4 bases, with 18 bases separating them. The protocol was immunoSEQ multiplex PCR, while the TCRdb copy is restricted to in-frame clones and leaves out a portion. The sample lists hundreds of thousands of clones; over 80% were seen once. This TCR came from a woman in her seventies with active or convalescent COVID-19. The chain joins TRBV3-1 (or the pseudogene TRBV3-2) to TRBJ1-1, with D tentatively TRBD1 (5 bases). Sequenced: peripheral blood. Written as DNA, the CDR3 is TGTGCCAGCAGCCAAGATGGAGGGACGGGGCGGGCCACTGAAGCTTTCTTT. Amino acids: CASSQDGGTGRATEAFF.